The entry below gives a single T cell receptor beta chain sequence along with its context. Its antigen remains unidentified. This sample was taken from a study of CD4 T cell repertoires in COVID-19. Study as a whole: Other coronavirus spike proteins restimulated relabeled CFSE-low cells expanded with IL-2 for over 8 days.

Sequencing was done directly on freshly isolated, uncultured memory T cells. Measured with immunoSEQ multiplex PCR; TCRdb has only the in-frame clones, and not every one. The sample has fewer than 10,000 clones, around four fifths seen once. Study-wide results and limits: Two or all three memory subsets shared several highly expanded SARS-CoV-2-reactive clonotypes. Some SARS-CoV-2 clonotypes, between about 6.5 and 25%, recurred in SARS-CoV and/or HKU1 cultures.

Between the trimmed V and J ends, which lost 1 base and 1 base, there was a span of 13 bases. Germline V lookup: CDR1 SEHNR, CDR2 FQNEAQ (reference sequence). There are 17 residues in the CDR3. This sequence originates from a human donor who had COVID-19. The source material was effector memory CD4+ T cells from blood, sampled before the COVID-19 pandemic. The chain uses TRBV7-9 and TRBJ2-2; D perhaps matches TRBD1 (5 bases). CDR3 loop: CASSLVRGTMNTGELFF. CDR3 DNA: TGTGCCAGCAGCTTAGTAAGGGGTACCATGAACACCGGGGAGCTGTTTTTT.